The 8 T cell receptor beta chains presented below share a single source sample, sequenced in a study of CD8 T cells in ankylosing spondylitis. Study-wide results and limits: Ankylosing spondylitis blood appeared to be characterized by a TCR beta motif of under 10 highly homologous variants.

What these receptors recognize is not known. TCRdb re-called the 5' RACE reads with MiXCR, one entry per CDR3 protein. Of over 400,000 distinct CDR3 sequences in the sample, roughly a quarter were seen once. Sequences were obtained from blood, either unsorted or a sorted T cell fraction (not recorded which). The receptors derive from a male donor with ankylosing spondylitis.

The CDR3 DNA is TGTGCTAGTGGCTCTTCGTTTCCGAGCAATCAGCCCCAGCATTTT. Protein product: CASGSSFPSNQPQHF. This chain connects TRBV12-5 to TRBJ1-5; D ambiguous. Germline V gene data show CDR1 as LGHNT and CDR2 as FRNRAP. This CDR3 region has 15 residues. V was shortened by 6 bases and J by 1 base, with 13 bases between the two germline ends.

This chain links TRBV20-1 with TRBJ2-5; TRBD2 aligns across 9 bases. The germline V gene has CDR1 DFQATT and CDR2 SNEGSKA (reference sequence). The CDR3 sequence is 15 residues long. V lost 1 base to trimming and J lost 5 bases; unmatched junction nucleotides: 8. The CDR3 DNA reads as TGCAGTGCTAGAGGTTACCCTAGCGGGAAGGAGACCCAGTACTTC. Its protein product is CSARGYPSGKETQYF.

V usage is TRBV20-1 and J usage is TRBJ2-7; the D is unclear. Per the germline V gene, CDR1 is DFQATT and CDR2 is SNEGSKA (reference sequence). V shed 5 bases and J shed 2 bases, with 13 bases lying between them. This CDR3 contains 13 residues. The CDR3 DNA follows: TGCAGTGCTTCCCGGGCGCCCACCTACGAGCAGTACGTC. It is translated as CSASRAPTYEQYV.

J is TRBJ2-3 and V is TRBV5-1, with TRBD2 matching over 7 bases. The CDR3 spans 13 residues. Per germline, CDR1 SGHRS and CDR2 YFSETQ. The V gene end was trimmed by 4 bases and the J gene end by 6 bases; junction bases not matched to a gene: 5. CDR3: CASSPEGGDTQYF. The DNA for the CDR3 is TGCGCCAGCAGCCCGGAGGGAGGGGATACGCAGTATTTT.

This clonotype was recorded a few times. This chain links TRBV20-1 with TRBJ1-2; D might be TRBD1 (6 bases). CDR1 is DFQATT and CDR2 is SNEGSKA in the germline V gene (reference sequence). This CDR3 contains 13 residues. Trimming left V 1 base short and J 4 bases short, with 10 bases between. CDR3 residues: CSARVTGIYGYTF. The CDR3 DNA sequence: TGCAGTGCTAGAGTTACAGGGATCTATGGCTACACCTTC.

The genes are TRBV20-1 and TRBJ2-1, with 10 bases lining up with TRBD2. The germline V gene has CDR1 DFQATT and CDR2 SNEGSKA (reference sequence). The ends lost 3 bases at V and 8 bases at J; junction bases unmatched: 7. The CDR3 runs to 14 residues. Here the CDR3 reads CSASPSGSIHEQFF. DNA of the CDR3: TGCAGTGCTAGCCCTAGCGGGAGTATCCATGAGCAGTTCTTC.

The V gene is TRBV6-1, the J gene TRBJ2-1, with TRBD1 identical over 7 bases. The CDR3 length is 14 residues. Germline V gives CDR1 MNHNS, CDR2 SASEGT. With 10 bases clipped from V and 3 bases from J, the junction kept 9 bases outside the gene matches. In nucleotides, the CDR3 is TGTGCCACCCAGCGACAGGGAGACTACAATGAGCAGTTCTTC. Translated, it gives CATQRQGDYNEQFF.

The chain couples TRBV4-1 to TRBJ2-1; D is unclear. Trimming took off 2 bases at V and 9 bases at J, with 11 bases between the two ends. This CDR3 has 13 residues. Germline CDR1 is MGHRA and CDR2 is YSYEKL. The CDR3, as DNA: TGCGCCAGCAGCCAAAGGCTCGATGGTGAGCAGTTCTTC. It specifies CASSQRLDGEQFF.